A single sample gave rise to the 13 T cell receptor beta chains below, sequenced in a study of cytomegalovirus exposure and HLA in healthy donors. Primers for the PCR totalled 60 Vbeta and 13 Jbeta. Here immunoSEQ multiplex PCR was the method, and the copy in TCRdb shows in-frame clones only, minus some. Of 120,000 or so clones listed, over 75% are singletons. Sequencing was carried out using PBMCs. Receptors were obtained from a human donor in good health.

This chain connects TRBV7-9 to TRBJ2-2, with 7 nucleotides matching TRBD2. This CDR3 region has 15 residues. Germline V gives CDR1 SEHNR, CDR2 FQNEAQ (reference sequence). The V segment lost 5 bases and the J segment 5 bases; nucleotides outside the gene matches: 8. The CDR3 loop reads CASSTGGFWTGELFF. The CDR3 DNA reads TGTGCCAGCAGCACGGGGGGTTTTTGGACCGGGGAGCTGTTTTTT.

The CDR3 reads CASRLEAGGRYEQYF. CDR3 sequence (DNA): TGTGCCAGCAGATTGGAAGCGGGAGGAAGATACGAGCAGTACTTC. This chain links TRBV6-5 with TRBJ2-7, with 9 bases fitting TRBD2. The ends lost 6 bases at V and 4 bases at J; junction bases unmatched: 10. The CDR3 spans 15 residues. CDR1 and CDR2 (germline): MNHEY, SVGAGI.

Remarks on this clone: An end of the junction differs from the germline gene, which may be a read error. This chain connects TRBV5-6 to TRBJ2-7, with 14 bases fitting TRBD2. Germline V gene sequence: CDR1 SGHDT, CDR2 YYEEEE. The CDR3 covers 14 residues. The CDR3 DNA reads as TGTGCCAGCAGCGGTGGACTAGCGGGAGGCCTGGGGGTCTTC. Its translation: CASSGGLAGGLGVF.

The chain joins TRBV7-9 to TRBJ2-3, with 9 nucleotides matching TRBD1. J lost 2 bases, V lost 0 bases, and 9 bases had no gene match. In germline, CDR1 is SEHNR, CDR2 FQNEAQ (reference sequence). The CDR3 is 18 amino acids. CDR3 sequence reads: CASSLAILGQGNTDTQYF. DNA for the CDR3: TGTGCCAGCAGCTTAGCGATTCTTGGACAGGGGAACACAGATACGCAGTATTTT.

The rearrangement links TRBV9 to TRBJ2-1, with TRBD1 matching 8 bases. With 4 bases clipped from V and 7 bases from J, the junction kept 7 bases outside the gene matches. This CDR3 is 14 amino acids long. Germline CDR1 is SGDLS and CDR2 is YYNGEE. CDR3 in DNA: TGTGCCAGCAGCACCCGGACAGGGAAGAATGAGCAGTTCTTC. This codes for CASSTRTGKNEQFF.

The J gene is TRBJ1-1, the V gene TRBV6-6; perhaps TRBD1 as D (6 bases). This CDR3 has 13 residues. Germline values: CDR1 MNHNY, CDR2 SVGAGI (reference sequence). V was shortened by 5 bases and J by 6 bases, with 13 bases between the two germline ends. CDR3 coding DNA: TGTGCCAGCAGTCCCGTAGGGGGGGCTGAAGCTTTCTTT. Amino acids: CASSPVGGAEAFF.

This clone was recorded once. The rearrangement links TRBV5-1 to TRBJ2-2; D is possibly TRBD1 (6 bases). Germline CDR1 and CDR2: SGHRS and YFSETQ. CDR3 length: 15 residues. Deletions cut 3 bases from V and 6 bases from J, with 15 bases between. In DNA, the CDR3 is TGCGCCAGCAGCTCGGACAGAACCCTTTCCGGGGAGCTGTTTTTT. It is translated as CASSSDRTLSGELFF.

V is TRBV5-4 and J is TRBJ2-5; 10 bases match TRBD2. CDR1 and CDR2 (germline): SGHNT, YYREEE (reference sequence). The trim removed 4 bases at V and 0 bases at J, leaving 3 bases unmatched. This CDR3 has 15 amino acids. The CDR3 coding sequence is TGTGCCAGCAGCGTTGGACTAGCGGACCAAGAGACCCAGTACTTC. It specifies CASSVGLADQETQYF.

The sample holds a few counts of this clone. The chain combines TRBV27 with TRBJ1-2; maybe TRBD1 (6 bases). CDR3 length equals 18 residues. Looked up from germline, CDR1 is MNHEY and CDR2 is SMNVEV (reference sequence). Trimming shortened V by 1 base and J by 2 bases, and 20 bases separated the two germline ends. The CDR3 loop is CASSLFPPRGGANYGYTF. The CDR3 bases are TGTGCCAGCAGTTTATTTCCGCCGCGCGGGGGCGCAAACTATGGCTACACCTTC.

The chain carries TRBV19 and TRBJ1-5; D gene ambiguous. The CDR3 loop spans 13 amino acids. The V gene lost 6 bases and the J gene lost 7 bases, with 13 bases spanning the gap. Germline CDR1 is LNHDA and CDR2 is SQIVND (reference sequence). CDR3 coding DNA: TGTGCCAGTAGAAGGAGGGAAGGCCAGCCCCAGCATTTT. This sequence encodes CASRRREGQPQHF.

This chain joins TRBV19 and TRBJ2-7, with TRBD2 identical over 14 bases. The CDR3 has 17 amino acids. CDR1 is LNHDA, CDR2 SQIVND, per germline (reference sequence). V shed 1 base and J 6 bases; nucleotides not matched to a gene: 8. The DNA of the CDR3 is TGTGCCAGTAGTATAGGCCCCGGGACTAGCGGGAGCCGCGAGCAGTACTTC. Translation gives CASSIGPGTSGSREQYF.

The chain uses TRBV5-1 and TRBJ2-4; D not resolved. V lost 4 bases to trimming and J lost 6 bases, with 11 bases between them. CDR1 SGHRS and CDR2 YFSETQ come from the germline V gene. The CDR3 consists of 13 residues. CDR3 region: CASSPETGNIQYF. CDR3 nucleotide sequence: TGCGCCAGCAGCCCTGAGACGGGAAACATTCAGTACTTC.

DNA for the CDR3: TGTGCCAGCAGTGCTACTAGGGACAGAAATCAGCCCCAGCATTTT. Encoded protein: CASSATRDRNQPQHF. The V call is TRBV6-1, the J call TRBJ1-5, with TRBD1 matching 7 bases. V lost 4 bases and J lost 4; bases outside the gene matches: 7. The CDR3 runs to 15 residues. The germline gives CDR1 MNHNS, CDR2 SASEGT.